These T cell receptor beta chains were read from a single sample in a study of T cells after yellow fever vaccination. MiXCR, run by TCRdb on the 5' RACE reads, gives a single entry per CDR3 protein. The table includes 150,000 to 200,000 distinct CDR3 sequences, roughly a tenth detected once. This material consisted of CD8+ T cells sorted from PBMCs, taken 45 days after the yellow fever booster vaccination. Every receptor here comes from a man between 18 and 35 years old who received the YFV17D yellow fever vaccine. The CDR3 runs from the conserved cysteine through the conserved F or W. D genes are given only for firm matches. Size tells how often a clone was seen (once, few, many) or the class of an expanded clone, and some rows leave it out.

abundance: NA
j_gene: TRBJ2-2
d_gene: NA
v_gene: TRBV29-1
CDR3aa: CSVVVGVGELFF
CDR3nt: TGCAGCGTTGTGGTAGGGGTCGGGGAGCTGTTTTTT

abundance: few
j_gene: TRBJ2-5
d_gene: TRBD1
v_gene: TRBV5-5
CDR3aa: CASNVRDREQETQYF
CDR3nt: TGTGCCAGCAACGTCCGGGACAGGGAACAAGAGACCCAGTACTTC

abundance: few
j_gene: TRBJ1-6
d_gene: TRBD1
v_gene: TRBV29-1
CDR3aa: CSVDTGDNSPLHF
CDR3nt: TGCAGCGTCGACACAGGGGATAATTCACCCCTCCACTTT

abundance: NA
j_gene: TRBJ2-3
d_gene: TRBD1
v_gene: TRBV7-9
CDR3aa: CASSLVSSGQPTSTDTQYF
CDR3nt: TGTGCCAGCAGCTTAGTTAGTTCGGGACAGCCAACTAGCACAGATACGCAGTATTTT

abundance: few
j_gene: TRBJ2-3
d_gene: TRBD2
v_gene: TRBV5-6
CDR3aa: CASSLGLAGPDTQYF
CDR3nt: TGTGCCAGCAGCTTGGGACTAGCAGGGCCAGATACGCAGTATTTT

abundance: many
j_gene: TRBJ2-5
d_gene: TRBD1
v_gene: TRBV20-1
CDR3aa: CSARRGSNWETQYF
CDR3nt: TGCAGTGCTCGCAGGGGGAGCAATTGGGAGACCCAGTACTTC

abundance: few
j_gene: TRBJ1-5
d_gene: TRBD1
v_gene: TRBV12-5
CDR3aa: CASGLAGQGWKPQHF
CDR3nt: TGTGCTAGTGGTTTGGCGGGACAGGGGTGGAAGCCCCAGCATTTT

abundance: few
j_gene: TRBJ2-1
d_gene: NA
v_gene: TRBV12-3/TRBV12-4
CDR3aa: CASSPAVYEQFF
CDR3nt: TGTGCCAGCAGCCCCGCCGTGTATGAGCAGTTCTTC

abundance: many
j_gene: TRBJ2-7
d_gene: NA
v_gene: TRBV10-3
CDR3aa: CAISEYAGGREQYF
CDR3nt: TGTGCCATCAGTGAGTACGCAGGGGGGCGGGAGCAGTACTTC

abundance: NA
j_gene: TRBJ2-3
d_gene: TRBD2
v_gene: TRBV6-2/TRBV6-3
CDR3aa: CASSPTSGGTYVTGTQYF
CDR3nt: TGTGCCAGCAGTCCGACTAGCGGGGGAACCTACGTCACAGGTACGCAGTATTTT

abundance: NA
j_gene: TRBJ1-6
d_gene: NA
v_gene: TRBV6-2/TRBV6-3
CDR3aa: CATRRGNSPLHF
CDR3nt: TGTGCCACTCGGAGGGGGAATTCACCCCTCCACTTT

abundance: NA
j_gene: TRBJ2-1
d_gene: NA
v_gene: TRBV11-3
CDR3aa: CASSARGSYNEQFF
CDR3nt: TGTGCCAGCAGCGCAAGGGGGTCCTACAATGAGCAGTTCTTC

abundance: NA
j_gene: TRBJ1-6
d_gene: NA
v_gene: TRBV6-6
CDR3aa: CASSLPRGTASSYNSPLHF
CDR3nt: TGTGCCAGCAGCCTCCCGCGCGGGACGGCGAGCTCCTATAATTCACCCCTCCACTTT

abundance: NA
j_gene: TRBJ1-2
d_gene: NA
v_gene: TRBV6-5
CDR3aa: CASSYSNLGENNYGYTF
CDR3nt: TGTGCCAGCAGTTACTCGAATTTAGGGGAGAATAACTATGGCTACACCTTC

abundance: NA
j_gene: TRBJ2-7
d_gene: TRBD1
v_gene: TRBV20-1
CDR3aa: CSARDRGQLEQYF
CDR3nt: TGCAGTGCTAGAGACAGGGGGCAGCTCGAGCAGTACTTC

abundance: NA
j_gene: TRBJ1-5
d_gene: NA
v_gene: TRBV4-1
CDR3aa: CASSQDLAESYQPQHF
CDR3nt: TGCGCCAGCAGCCAAGATCTCGCAGAGTCGTATCAGCCCCAGCATTTT

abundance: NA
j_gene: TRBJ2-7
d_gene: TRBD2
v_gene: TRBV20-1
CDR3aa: CSARSPSSGGFSYEQYF
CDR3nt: TGCAGTGCTAGATCCCCTAGTAGCGGGGGGTTCTCCTACGAGCAGTACTTC

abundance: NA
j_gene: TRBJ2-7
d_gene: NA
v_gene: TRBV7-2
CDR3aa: CASSLEGYGTYEQYF
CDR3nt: TGTGCCAGCAGCTTAGAAGGGTACGGCACCTACGAGCAGTACTTC

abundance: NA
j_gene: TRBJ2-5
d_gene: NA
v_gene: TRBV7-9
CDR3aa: CASSFYGGYERQETQYF
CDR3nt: TGTGCCAGCAGCTTTTACGGGGGCTACGAACGACAAGAGACCCAGTACTTC

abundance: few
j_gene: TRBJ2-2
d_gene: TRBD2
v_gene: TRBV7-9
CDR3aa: CASSFGGGNTGELFF
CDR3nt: TGTGCCAGCAGCTTCGGCGGGGGGAACACCGGGGAGCTGTTTTTT

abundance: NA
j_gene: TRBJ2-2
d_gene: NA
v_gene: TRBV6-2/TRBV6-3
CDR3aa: CASSSQDRTTGELFF
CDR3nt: TGTGCCAGCAGCTCCCAGGACAGAACCACCGGGGAGCTGTTTTTT

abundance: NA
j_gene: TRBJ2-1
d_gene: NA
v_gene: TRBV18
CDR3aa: CASSPRFWRNEQFF
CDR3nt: TGTGCCAGCTCACCACGATTTTGGAGGAATGAGCAGTTCTTC

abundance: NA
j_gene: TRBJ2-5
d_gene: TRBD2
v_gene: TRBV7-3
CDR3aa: CASGSGVGKTQYF
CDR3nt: TGTGCCAGCGGAAGCGGGGTTGGAAAGACCCAGTACTTC

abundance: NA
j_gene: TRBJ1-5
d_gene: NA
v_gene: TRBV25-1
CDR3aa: CASNGGSGNQPQHF
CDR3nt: TGTGCCAGCAACGGGGGCTCGGGCAATCAGCCCCAGCATTTT

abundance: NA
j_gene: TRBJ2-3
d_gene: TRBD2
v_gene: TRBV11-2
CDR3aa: CASSLVFSGGLTDTQYF
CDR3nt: TGTGCCAGCAGCTTAGTTTTTAGCGGGGGGCTCACAGATACGCAGTATTTT

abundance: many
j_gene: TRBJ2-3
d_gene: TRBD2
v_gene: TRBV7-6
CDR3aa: CASSFAPEVAGPTDTQYF
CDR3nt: TGTGCCAGCAGCTTTGCCCCCGAGGTAGCGGGACCCACAGATACGCAGTATTTT

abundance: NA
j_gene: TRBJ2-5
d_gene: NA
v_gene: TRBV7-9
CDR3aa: CASSPKGTPQETQYF
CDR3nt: TGTGCCAGCAGCCCTAAAGGGACACCCCAAGAGACCCAGTACTTC

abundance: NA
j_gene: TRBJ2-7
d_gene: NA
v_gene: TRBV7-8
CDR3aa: CASSLVRGGHEQYF
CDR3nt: TGTGCCAGCAGCTTAGTACGTGGGGGGCACGAGCAGTACTTC

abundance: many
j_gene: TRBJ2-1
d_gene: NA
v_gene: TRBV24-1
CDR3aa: CATKGQYNEQFF
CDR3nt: TGTGCCACAAAGGGCCAGTACAATGAGCAGTTCTTC

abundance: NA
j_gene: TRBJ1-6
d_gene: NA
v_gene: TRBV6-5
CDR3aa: CASSSGIKSPLHF
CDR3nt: TGTGCCAGCAGTTCAGGGATCAAATCACCCCTCCACTTT

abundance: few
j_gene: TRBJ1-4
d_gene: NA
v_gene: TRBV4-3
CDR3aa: CASSQDSRGRKLFF
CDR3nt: TGCGCCAGCAGCCAAGATTCCAGGGGCCGAAAACTGTTTTTT

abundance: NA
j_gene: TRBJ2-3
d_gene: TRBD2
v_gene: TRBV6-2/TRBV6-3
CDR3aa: CASSPQAGGADTQYF
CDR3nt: TGTGCCAGCAGCCCTCAAGCGGGGGGCGCAGATACGCAGTATTTT

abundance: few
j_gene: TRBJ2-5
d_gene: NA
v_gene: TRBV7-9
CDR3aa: CASRRMEQGGETQYF
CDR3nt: TGTGCCAGCAGACGAATGGAACAGGGTGGAGAGACCCAGTACTTC

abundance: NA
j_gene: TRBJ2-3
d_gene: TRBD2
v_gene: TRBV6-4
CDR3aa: CASSDGVGGAPDTQYF
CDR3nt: TGTGCCAGCAGTGACGGGGTCGGGGGGGCCCCAGATACGCAGTATTTT

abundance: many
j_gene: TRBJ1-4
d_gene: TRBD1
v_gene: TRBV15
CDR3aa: CATSTGQGATNEKLFF
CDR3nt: TGTGCCACCAGCACAGGACAGGGGGCTACTAATGAAAAACTGTTTTTT

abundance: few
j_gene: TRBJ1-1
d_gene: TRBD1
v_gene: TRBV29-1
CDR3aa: CSVTGGTFF
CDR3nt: TGCAGCGTGACAGGGGGGACTTTCTTT

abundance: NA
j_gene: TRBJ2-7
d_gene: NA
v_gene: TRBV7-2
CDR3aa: CASSFPSSSYEQYF
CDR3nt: TGTGCCAGCAGCTTCCCGTCGAGCTCCTACGAGCAGTACTTC

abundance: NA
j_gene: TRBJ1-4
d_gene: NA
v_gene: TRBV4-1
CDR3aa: CASSQSGLNEKLFF
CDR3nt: TGCGCCAGCAGCCAGTCCGGATTGAATGAAAAACTGTTTTTT

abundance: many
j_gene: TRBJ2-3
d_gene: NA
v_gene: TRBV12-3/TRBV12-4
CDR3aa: CASSFLVGHGTDTQYF
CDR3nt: TGTGCCAGCAGTTTCCTAGTAGGACACGGCACAGATACGCAGTATTTT

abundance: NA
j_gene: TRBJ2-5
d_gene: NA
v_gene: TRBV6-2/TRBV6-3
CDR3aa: CASSYGMQETQYF
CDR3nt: TGTGCCAGCAGTTACGGGATGCAAGAGACCCAGTACTTC

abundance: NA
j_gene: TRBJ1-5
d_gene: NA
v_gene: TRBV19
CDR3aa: CASIERGNQPQHF
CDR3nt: TGTGCCAGTATTGAGAGGGGCAATCAGCCCCAGCATTTT

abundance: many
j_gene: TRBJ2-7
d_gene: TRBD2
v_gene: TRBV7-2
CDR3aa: CASSPGTSGGRGEQYF
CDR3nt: TGTGCCAGCAGCCCGGGGACTAGCGGGGGGCGAGGGGAGCAGTACTTC

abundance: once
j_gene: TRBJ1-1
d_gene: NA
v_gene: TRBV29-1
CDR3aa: CSVGRMYTEAFF
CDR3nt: TGCAGCGTTGGTAGGATGTACACTGAAGCTTTCTTT

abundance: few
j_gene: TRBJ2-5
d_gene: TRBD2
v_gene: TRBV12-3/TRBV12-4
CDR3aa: CASSLIPGGYQETQYF
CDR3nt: TGTGCCAGCAGTTTAATTCCGGGGGGGTACCAAGAGACCCAGTACTTC

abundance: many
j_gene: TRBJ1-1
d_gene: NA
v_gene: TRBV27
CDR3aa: CASSLFSGATEAFF
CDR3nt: TGTGCCAGCAGTTTATTCTCAGGGGCGACTGAAGCTTTCTTT

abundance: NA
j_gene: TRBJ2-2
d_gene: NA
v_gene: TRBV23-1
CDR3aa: CASSPCGRENTGELFF
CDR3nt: TGCGCCAGCAGTCCCTGCGGACGGGAGAACACCGGGGAGCTGTTTTTT

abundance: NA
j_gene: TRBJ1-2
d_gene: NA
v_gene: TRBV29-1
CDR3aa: CSVEDPLNYGYTF
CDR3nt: TGCAGCGTTGAAGATCCACTTAACTATGGCTACACCTTC

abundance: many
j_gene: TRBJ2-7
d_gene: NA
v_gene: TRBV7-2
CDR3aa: CASSPPPGGTYEQYF
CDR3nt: TGTGCCAGCAGCCCACCCCCAGGCGGAACCTACGAGCAGTACTTC

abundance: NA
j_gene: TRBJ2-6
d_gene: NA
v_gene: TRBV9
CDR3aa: CASSVARVHSGANVLTF
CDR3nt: TGTGCCAGCAGCGTAGCGAGGGTTCACTCTGGGGCCAACGTCCTGACTTTC

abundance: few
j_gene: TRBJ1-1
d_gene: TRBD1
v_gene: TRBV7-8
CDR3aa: CASRSDRVNTEAFF
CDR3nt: TGTGCCAGCAGGTCCGACAGGGTGAACACTGAAGCTTTCTTT

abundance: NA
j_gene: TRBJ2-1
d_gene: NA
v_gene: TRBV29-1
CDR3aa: CSVAGGEGAGDEQFF
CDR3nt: TGCAGCGTTGCCGGCGGTGAGGGGGCGGGGGATGAGCAGTTCTTC

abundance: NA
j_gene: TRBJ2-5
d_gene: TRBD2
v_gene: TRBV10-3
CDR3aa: CAISEKAGDWGETQYF
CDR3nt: TGTGCCATCAGTGAGAAAGCGGGGGACTGGGGAGAGACCCAGTACTTC

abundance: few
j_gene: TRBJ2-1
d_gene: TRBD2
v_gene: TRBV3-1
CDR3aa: CASSQGRLAPSEQFF
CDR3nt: TGTGCCAGCAGCCAAGGGCGACTAGCCCCCAGTGAGCAGTTCTTC

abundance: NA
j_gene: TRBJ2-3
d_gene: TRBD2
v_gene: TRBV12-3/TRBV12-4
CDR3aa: CATQPSSGGPDTQYF
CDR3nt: TGTGCCACCCAGCCCTCCAGCGGGGGTCCAGATACGCAGTATTTT

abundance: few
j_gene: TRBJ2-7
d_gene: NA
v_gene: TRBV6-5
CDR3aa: CASSPYTGVPYEQYF
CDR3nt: TGTGCCAGCAGTCCTTATACCGGGGTCCCCTACGAGCAGTACTTC

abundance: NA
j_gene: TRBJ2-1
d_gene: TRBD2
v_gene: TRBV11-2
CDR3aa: CASSLEGASGYNEQFF
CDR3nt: TGTGCCAGCAGCTTAGAAGGGGCTAGCGGATACAATGAGCAGTTCTTC

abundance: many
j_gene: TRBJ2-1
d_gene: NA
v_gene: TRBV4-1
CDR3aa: CASSQEPGVNEQFF
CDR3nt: TGCGCCAGCAGCCAAGAACCCGGGGTCAATGAGCAGTTCTTC

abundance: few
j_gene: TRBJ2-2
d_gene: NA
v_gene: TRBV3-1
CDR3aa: CASSPLDPGELFF
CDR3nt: TGTGCCAGCAGCCCATTGGACCCCGGGGAGCTGTTTTTT

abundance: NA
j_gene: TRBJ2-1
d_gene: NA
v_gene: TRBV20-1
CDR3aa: CSAPTINYNEQFF
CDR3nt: TGCAGTGCTCCCACGATCAACTACAATGAGCAGTTCTTC